This entry is about one T cell receptor (beta chain). Its cognate antigen is unknown. Assay: immunoSEQ multiplex PCR; the TCRdb copy retains only in-frame clones and omits some. The sample has around 84,000 clones; 70% to 90% are singletons. The sample is drawn from a study of T cell responses to AZD1222 COVID-19 vaccine. V gave up 5 bases and J gave up 5 bases; unmatched junction bases: 12. Germline V lookup: CDR1 SNHLY, CDR2 FYNNEI. The CDR3 is 18 amino acids. Second-dose recipients at about 4 or about 12 weeks were treated as one pooled group. Study results and caveats: The donors showed a predominance of white British ancestry and of females, with possible underestimation of clonal diversity.

The source is an adult who received the AZD1222 COVID-19 vaccine. The V gene is TRBV2, the J gene TRBJ2-2, with 12 positions matching TRBD2. The sequencing used peripheral blood, collected 28 days after the second AZD1222 dose. The CDR3 loop reads CASSPDGLAGTRTGELFF. Written as DNA, the CDR3 is TGTGCCAGCAGTCCGGACGGACTAGCGGGGACCCGAACCGGGGAGCTGTTTTTT.